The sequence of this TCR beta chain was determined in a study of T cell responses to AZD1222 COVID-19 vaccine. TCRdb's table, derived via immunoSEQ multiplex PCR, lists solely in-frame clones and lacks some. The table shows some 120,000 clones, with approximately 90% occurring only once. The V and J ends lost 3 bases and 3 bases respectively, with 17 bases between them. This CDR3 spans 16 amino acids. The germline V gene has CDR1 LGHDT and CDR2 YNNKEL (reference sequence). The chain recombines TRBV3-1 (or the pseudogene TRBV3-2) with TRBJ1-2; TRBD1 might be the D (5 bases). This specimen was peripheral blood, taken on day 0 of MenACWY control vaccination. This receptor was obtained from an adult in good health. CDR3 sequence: CASSQLLRVRHYGYTF. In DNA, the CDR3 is TGTGCCAGCAGCCAGTTACTCAGGGTTCGGCACTATGGCTACACCTTC.